The clone carrying this TCR beta chain was counted a few times. Its antigen remains unknown. Trimming cost V 5 bases and J 8 bases, with 18 bases left between them. The CDR3 spans 15 residues. Germline CDR1 and CDR2: MNHNY and SVGAGI (reference sequence). The data are from a study of T cell repertoires in cytomegalovirus infection. For the study at large: Public signatures in TCR beta pointed to CMV infection and matching HLA type.

Findings of the study overall: HLA-C-restricted CMV clonotypes gave the most frequent clonotype in two of eight donors.

One entry per CDR3 protein, called by TCRdb with MiXCR from the reads. The table lists roughly 600,000 distinct CDR3 sequences, 24% of them singletons. The specimen sequenced was CD8+ T cells from PBMCs. The clonotype comes from a human donor in good health (CMV status not recorded). Some clones in this sample may be carry-over from other donors' samples. V is TRBV6-6 and J is TRBJ1-4; a weak D match, TRBD1 (5 bases). CDR3 coding DNA: TGTGCCAGCAGTCAACTTGGAGGGGCGGAGGAAAAACTGTTTTTT. It yields the protein CASSQLGGAEEKLFF.